This T cell receptor beta chain was captured in a study of cytomegalovirus exposure and HLA in healthy donors. Study summary: Later, an analysis reported that the roughly 120 validation repertoires had used the same platform as the 550 to 750 first-cohort repertoires.

This table comes from immunoSEQ multiplex PCR, and its TCRdb copy is limited to in-frame clones, with some not included. The repertoire holds a few hundred thousand clones, 80% to 90% seen once, with under 0.9% in the top ten. This CDR3 has 12 residues. Trimming removed 9 bases from V and 5 bases from J; junction bases left unmatched: 5. Germline loops: CDR1 SNHLY, CDR2 FYNNEI. The chain combines TRBV2 with TRBJ1-2, with 8 bases aligning to TRBD1. Sequenced material: PBMCs. The TCR comes from a woman aged 18 to 35 in good health and CMV-seronegative. This CDR3 is CARTTGEYGYTF. As DNA, the CDR3 is TGTGCCAGGACGACAGGGGAATATGGCTACACCTTC.